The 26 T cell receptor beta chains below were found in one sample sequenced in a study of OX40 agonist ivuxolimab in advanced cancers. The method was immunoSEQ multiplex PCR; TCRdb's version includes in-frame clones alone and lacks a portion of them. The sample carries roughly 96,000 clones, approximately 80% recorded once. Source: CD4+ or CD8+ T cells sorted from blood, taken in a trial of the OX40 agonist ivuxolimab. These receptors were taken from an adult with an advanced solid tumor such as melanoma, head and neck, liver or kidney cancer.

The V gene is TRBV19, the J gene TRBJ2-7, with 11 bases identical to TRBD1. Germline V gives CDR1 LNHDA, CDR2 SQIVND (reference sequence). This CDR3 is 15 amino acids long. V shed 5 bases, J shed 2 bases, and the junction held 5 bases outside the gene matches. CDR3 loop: CASSADRGQAYEQYF. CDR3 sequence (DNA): TGTGCCAGTAGTGCGGACAGGGGGCAAGCCTACGAGCAGTACTTC.

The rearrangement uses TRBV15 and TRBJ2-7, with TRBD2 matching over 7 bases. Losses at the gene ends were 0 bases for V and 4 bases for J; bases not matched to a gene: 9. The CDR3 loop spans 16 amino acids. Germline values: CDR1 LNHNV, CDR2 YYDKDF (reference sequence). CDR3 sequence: CATSRDSRGGTYEQYF. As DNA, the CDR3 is TGTGCCACCAGCAGAGATTCGCGCGGGGGAACTTACGAGCAGTACTTC.

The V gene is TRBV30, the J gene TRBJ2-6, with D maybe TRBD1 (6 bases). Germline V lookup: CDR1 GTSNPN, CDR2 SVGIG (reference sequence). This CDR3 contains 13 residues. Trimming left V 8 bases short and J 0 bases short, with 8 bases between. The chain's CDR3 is CAAGVSGANVLTF. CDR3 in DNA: TGTGCCGCAGGGGTCTCTGGGGCCAACGTCCTGACTTTC.

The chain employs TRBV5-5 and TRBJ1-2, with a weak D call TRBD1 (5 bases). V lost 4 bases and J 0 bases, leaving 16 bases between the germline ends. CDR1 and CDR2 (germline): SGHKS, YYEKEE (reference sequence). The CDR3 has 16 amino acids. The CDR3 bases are TGTGCCAGCAGCCATCTCACAGGCCCCTCTAACTATGGCTACACCTTC. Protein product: CASSHLTGPSNYGYTF.

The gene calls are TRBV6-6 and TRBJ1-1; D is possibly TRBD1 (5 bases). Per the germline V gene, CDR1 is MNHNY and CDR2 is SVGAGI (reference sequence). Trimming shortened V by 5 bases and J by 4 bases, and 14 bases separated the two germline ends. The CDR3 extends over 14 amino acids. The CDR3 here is CASSLSGRGTEAFF. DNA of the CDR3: TGTGCCAGCAGTCTGTCGGGGCGGGGCACTGAAGCTTTCTTT.

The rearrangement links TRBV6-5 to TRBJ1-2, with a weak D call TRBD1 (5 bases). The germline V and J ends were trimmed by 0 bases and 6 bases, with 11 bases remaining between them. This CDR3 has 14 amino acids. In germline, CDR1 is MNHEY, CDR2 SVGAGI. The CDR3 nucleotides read TGTGCCAGCAGTTACTCGAGAGGAGGGGATGGCTACACCTTC. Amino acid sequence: CASSYSRGGDGYTF.

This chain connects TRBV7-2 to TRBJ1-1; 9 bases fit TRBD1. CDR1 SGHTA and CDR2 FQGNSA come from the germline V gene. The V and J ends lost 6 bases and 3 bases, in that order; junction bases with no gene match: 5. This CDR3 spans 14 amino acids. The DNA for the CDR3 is TGTGCCAGCAGTCGGGACAGGGTTCACACTGAAGCTTTCTTT. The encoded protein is CASSRDRVHTEAFF.

The chain's CDR3 is CAWTAALGIVQNTEAFF. CDR3 coding DNA: TGTGCCTGGACCGCCGCCCTAGGGATCGTACAGAACACTGAAGCTTTCTTT. V and J are TRBV30 and TRBJ1-1; no definite D call. Germline V lookup: CDR1 GTSNPN, CDR2 SVGIG (reference sequence). This CDR3 region has 17 residues. Trimming removed 4 bases at V and 1 base at J, with 22 bases between. Filled out from reference TRBV30 and TRBJ1-1, the complete variable domain reads SQTIHQWPATLVQPVGSPLSLECTVEGTSNPNLYWYRQAAGRGLQLLFYSVGIGQISSEVPQNLSASRPQDRQFILSSKKLLLSDSGFYLCAWTAALGIVQNTEAFFGQGTRLTVV.

CDR3 protein: CASSPTEAGHEQYF. The CDR3 DNA follows: TGCGCCAGCAGCCCGACCGAGGCAGGCCACGAGCAGTACTTC. The chain joins TRBV5-1 to TRBJ2-7; D unresolved. Germline V lookup: CDR1 SGHRS, CDR2 YFSETQ. The CDR3 sequence is 14 residues long. The germline V and J ends were trimmed by 4 bases and 5 bases, with 16 bases remaining between them. The full variable domain, in which reference TRBV5-1 and TRBJ2-7 provide the parts outside the CDR3, is KAGVTQTPRYLIKTRGQQVTLSCSPISGHRSVSWYQQTPGQGLQFLFEYFSETQRNKGNFPGRFSGRQFSNSRSEMNVSTLELGDSALYLCASSPTEAGHEQYFGPGTRLTVT.

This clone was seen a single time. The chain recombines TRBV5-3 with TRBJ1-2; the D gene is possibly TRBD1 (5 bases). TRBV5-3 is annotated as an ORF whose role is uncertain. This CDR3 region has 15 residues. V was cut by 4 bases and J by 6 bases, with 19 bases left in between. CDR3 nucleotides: TGTGCCAGAAGCCCCTGCTTTGGGGGGGGAGATGGCTACACCTTC. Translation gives CARSPCFGGGDGYTF.

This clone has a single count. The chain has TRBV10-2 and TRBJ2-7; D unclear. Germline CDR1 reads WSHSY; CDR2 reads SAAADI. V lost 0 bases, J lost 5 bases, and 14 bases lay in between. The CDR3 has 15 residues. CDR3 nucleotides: TGCGCCAGCAGTGAGTCAGGCCGCGGTCTACACGAGCAGTACTTC. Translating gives CASSESGRGLHEQYF.

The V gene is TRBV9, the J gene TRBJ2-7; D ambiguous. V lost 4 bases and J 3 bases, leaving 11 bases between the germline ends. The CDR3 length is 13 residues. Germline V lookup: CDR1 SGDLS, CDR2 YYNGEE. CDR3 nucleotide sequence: TGTGCCAGCAGCAGAGGTGACGACTACGAGCAGTACTTC. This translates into CASSRGDDYEQYF.

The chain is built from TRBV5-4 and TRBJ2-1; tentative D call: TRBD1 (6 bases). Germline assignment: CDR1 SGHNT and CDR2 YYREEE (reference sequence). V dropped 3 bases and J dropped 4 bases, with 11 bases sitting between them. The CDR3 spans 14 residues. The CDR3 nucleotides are TGTGCCAGCAGCTCCCTGGACAGTTACAATGAGCAGTTCTTC. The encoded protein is CASSSLDSYNEQFF.

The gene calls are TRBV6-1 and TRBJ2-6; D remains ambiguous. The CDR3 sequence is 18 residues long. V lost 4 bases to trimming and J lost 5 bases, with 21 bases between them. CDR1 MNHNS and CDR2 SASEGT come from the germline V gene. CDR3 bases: TGTGCCAGCAGTGCGGTTACCTATGCACAAAGTCGGGCCAACGTCCTGACTTTC. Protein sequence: CASSAVTYAQSRANVLTF.

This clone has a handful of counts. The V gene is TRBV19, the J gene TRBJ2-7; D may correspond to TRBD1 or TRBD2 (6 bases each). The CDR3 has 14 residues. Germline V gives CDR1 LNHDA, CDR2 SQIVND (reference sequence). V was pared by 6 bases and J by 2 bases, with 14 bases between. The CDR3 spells CASRPRGGTYEQYF. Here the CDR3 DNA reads TGTGCCAGTAGACCAAGAGGGGGGACCTACGAGCAGTACTTC.

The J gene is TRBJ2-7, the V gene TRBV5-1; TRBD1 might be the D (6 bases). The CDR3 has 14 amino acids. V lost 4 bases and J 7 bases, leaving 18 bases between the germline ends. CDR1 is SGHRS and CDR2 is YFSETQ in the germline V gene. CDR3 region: CASSQDSPKGEQYF. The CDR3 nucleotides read TGCGCCAGCAGCCAGGACAGCCCGAAGGGGGAGCAGTACTTC.

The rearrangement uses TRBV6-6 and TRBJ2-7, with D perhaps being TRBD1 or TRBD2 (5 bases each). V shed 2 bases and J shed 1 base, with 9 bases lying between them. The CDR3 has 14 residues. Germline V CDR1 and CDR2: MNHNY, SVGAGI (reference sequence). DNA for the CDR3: TGTGCCAGCAGTTACGGGACCCTATCCTACGAGCAGTACTTC. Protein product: CASSYGTLSYEQYF.

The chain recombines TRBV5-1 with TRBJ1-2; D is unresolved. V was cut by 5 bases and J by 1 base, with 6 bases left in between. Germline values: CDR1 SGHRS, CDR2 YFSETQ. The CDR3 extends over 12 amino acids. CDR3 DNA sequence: TGCGCCAGCAGTAGAGATAACTATGGCTACACCTTC. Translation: CASSRDNYGYTF.

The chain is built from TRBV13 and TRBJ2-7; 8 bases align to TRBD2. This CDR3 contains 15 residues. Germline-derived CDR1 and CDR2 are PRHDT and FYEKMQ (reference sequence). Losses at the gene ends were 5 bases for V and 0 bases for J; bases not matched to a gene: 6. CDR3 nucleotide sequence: TGTGCCAGCAGCCACCGGGGGGGGCCCTCCTACGAGCAGTACTTC. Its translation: CASSHRGGPSYEQYF. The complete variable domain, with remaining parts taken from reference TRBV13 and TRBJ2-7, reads AAGVIQSPRHLIKEKRETATLKCYPIPRHDTVYWYQQGPGQDPQFLISFYEKMQSDKGSIPDRFSAQQFSDYHSELNMSSLELGDSALYFCASSHRGGPSYEQYFGPGTRLTVT.

The CDR3 is CASSVGLGTGELFF. In nucleotides, the CDR3 is TGTGCCAGCAGCGTCGGACTAGGCACCGGGGAGCTGTTTTTT. The chain is built from TRBV9 and TRBJ2-2; TRBD2 agrees at 7 bases. CDR1 is SGDLS and CDR2 is YYNGEE in the germline V gene. CDR3 length equals 14 residues. Germline trimming cut 2 bases from V and 4 bases from J; bases unmatched to any gene: 2.

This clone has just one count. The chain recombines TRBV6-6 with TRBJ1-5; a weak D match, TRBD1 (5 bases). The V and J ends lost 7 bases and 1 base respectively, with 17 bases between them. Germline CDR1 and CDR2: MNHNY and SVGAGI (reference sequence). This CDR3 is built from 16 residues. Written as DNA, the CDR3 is TGTGCCAGCATCCGCGGGGGGGTGGAGAGCAATCAGCCCCAGCATTTT. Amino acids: CASIRGGVESNQPQHF.

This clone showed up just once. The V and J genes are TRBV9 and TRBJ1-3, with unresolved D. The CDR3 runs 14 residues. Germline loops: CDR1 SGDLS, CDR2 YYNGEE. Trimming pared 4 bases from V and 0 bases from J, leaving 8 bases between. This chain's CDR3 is CASSPPGSGNTIYF. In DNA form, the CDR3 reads TGTGCCAGCAGCCCGCCGGGCTCTGGAAACACCATATATTTT.

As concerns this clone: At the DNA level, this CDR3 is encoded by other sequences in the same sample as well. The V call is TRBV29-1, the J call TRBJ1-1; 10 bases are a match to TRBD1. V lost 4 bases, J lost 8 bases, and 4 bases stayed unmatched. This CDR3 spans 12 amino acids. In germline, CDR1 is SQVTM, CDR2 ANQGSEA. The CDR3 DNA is TGCAGCGTTGGACAGGGGGCTACAGAAGCTTTCTTT. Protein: CSVGQGATEAFF.

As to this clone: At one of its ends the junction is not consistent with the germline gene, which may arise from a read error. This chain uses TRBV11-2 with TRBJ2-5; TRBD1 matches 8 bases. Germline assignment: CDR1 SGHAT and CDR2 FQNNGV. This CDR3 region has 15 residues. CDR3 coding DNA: TGTGTCAGCAGCTTACAGGGGGGCGAGCAAGAGACCCAGTACTTC. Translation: CVSSLQGGEQETQYF.

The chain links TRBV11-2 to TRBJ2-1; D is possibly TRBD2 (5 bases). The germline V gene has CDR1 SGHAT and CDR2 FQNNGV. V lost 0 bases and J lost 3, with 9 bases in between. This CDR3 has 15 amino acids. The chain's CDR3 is CASSLDLAGYNEQFF. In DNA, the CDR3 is TGTGCCAGCAGCTTAGATTTGGCGGGCTACAATGAGCAGTTCTTC.

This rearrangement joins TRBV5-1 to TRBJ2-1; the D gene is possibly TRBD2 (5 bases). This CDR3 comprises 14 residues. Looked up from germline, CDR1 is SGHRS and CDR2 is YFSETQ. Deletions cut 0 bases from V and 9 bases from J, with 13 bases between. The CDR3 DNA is TGCGCCAGCAGCTTGGATGTAGGGAGCCCTGAGCAGTTCTTC. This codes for CASSLDVGSPEQFF.